This T cell receptor beta chain was captured in a study of T cells after yellow fever vaccination. Study-wide results and caveats: Clones that expanded after primary vaccination mostly reappeared after the booster (just under 98% CD4, about 89% CD8). Abundant clonotypes from the bulk population could have been carried over as contaminants into FACS-sorted repertoires. Researchers report a weaker secondary response that nonetheless peaked faster, day 5 versus 15.

This clonotype was counted only a few times. Template-switching 5'RACE yielded the TCR cDNA; a universal primer site and UMIs were added in the process. TCRdb itself ran the 5' RACE reads through MiXCR, one entry per CDR3 protein. The sample holds fewer than 100,000 distinct CDR3 sequences, roughly 10% seen once. This TCR derives from a man aged 18 to 30 who received the YFV17D yellow fever vaccine. The input for sequencing was CD8+ T cells not binding an NS4B(214-222) dextramer, sorted from PBMCs, taken approximately 16 days after the first yellow fever vaccination.

The DNA of the CDR3 is TGTGCCAGCAGAAAAAAGGGGACAGTCACTGAGCAGTTCTTC. This translates into CASRKKGTVTEQFF. This sequence joins TRBV25-1 and TRBJ2-1; 7 nucleotides match TRBD1. The germline V gene has CDR1 MGHDK and CDR2 SYGVNS. The CDR3 has 14 residues. Unmatched junction bases numbered 11, after V lost 6 bases and J lost 9 bases. The full variable domain, completed using reference TRBV25-1 and TRBJ2-1, is EADIYQTPRYLVIGTGKKITLECSQTMGHDKMYWYQQDPGMELHLIHYSYGVNSTEKGDLSSESTVSRIRTEHFPLTLESARPSHTSQYLCASRKKGTVTEQFFGPGTRLTVL.